The entry that follows covers one TCR beta chain sequence. No antigen is known for it. TCRdb reprocessed the reads with MiXCR, giving one entry per CDR3 protein. This sample yields about 89,000 distinct CDR3 sequences, of which about 31% are seen a single time; roughly 71% belongs to the top ten. This record belongs to a study of T cell repertoires in cytomegalovirus infection. Study-wide context: It can be stated that public TCR beta signatures indicated CMV infection as well as a matching HLA type.

The CDR3 is made up of 15 amino acids. V lost 8 bases, J lost 6 bases, and 20 bases lay in between. Per germline, CDR1 SNHLY and CDR2 FYNNEI. Study conclusions and caveats: Within the response measured ex vivo, HLA-C-restricted CMV-specific TCR beta clonotypes were dominant.

The clonotype comes from a human donor in good health (CMV status not recorded). Some clones in this sample may be carry-over from other donors' samples. Sequencing used CD8+ T cells from cultured PBMCs, obtained from culture after CMV antigen stimulation. The chain recombines TRBV2 with TRBJ1-5, with a weak D call TRBD1 (6 bases). The CDR3 reads CASGPKEGGAQPQHF. The CDR3 nucleotides read TGTGCCAGCGGGCCTAAAGAAGGGGGGGCTCAGCCCCAGCATTTT.